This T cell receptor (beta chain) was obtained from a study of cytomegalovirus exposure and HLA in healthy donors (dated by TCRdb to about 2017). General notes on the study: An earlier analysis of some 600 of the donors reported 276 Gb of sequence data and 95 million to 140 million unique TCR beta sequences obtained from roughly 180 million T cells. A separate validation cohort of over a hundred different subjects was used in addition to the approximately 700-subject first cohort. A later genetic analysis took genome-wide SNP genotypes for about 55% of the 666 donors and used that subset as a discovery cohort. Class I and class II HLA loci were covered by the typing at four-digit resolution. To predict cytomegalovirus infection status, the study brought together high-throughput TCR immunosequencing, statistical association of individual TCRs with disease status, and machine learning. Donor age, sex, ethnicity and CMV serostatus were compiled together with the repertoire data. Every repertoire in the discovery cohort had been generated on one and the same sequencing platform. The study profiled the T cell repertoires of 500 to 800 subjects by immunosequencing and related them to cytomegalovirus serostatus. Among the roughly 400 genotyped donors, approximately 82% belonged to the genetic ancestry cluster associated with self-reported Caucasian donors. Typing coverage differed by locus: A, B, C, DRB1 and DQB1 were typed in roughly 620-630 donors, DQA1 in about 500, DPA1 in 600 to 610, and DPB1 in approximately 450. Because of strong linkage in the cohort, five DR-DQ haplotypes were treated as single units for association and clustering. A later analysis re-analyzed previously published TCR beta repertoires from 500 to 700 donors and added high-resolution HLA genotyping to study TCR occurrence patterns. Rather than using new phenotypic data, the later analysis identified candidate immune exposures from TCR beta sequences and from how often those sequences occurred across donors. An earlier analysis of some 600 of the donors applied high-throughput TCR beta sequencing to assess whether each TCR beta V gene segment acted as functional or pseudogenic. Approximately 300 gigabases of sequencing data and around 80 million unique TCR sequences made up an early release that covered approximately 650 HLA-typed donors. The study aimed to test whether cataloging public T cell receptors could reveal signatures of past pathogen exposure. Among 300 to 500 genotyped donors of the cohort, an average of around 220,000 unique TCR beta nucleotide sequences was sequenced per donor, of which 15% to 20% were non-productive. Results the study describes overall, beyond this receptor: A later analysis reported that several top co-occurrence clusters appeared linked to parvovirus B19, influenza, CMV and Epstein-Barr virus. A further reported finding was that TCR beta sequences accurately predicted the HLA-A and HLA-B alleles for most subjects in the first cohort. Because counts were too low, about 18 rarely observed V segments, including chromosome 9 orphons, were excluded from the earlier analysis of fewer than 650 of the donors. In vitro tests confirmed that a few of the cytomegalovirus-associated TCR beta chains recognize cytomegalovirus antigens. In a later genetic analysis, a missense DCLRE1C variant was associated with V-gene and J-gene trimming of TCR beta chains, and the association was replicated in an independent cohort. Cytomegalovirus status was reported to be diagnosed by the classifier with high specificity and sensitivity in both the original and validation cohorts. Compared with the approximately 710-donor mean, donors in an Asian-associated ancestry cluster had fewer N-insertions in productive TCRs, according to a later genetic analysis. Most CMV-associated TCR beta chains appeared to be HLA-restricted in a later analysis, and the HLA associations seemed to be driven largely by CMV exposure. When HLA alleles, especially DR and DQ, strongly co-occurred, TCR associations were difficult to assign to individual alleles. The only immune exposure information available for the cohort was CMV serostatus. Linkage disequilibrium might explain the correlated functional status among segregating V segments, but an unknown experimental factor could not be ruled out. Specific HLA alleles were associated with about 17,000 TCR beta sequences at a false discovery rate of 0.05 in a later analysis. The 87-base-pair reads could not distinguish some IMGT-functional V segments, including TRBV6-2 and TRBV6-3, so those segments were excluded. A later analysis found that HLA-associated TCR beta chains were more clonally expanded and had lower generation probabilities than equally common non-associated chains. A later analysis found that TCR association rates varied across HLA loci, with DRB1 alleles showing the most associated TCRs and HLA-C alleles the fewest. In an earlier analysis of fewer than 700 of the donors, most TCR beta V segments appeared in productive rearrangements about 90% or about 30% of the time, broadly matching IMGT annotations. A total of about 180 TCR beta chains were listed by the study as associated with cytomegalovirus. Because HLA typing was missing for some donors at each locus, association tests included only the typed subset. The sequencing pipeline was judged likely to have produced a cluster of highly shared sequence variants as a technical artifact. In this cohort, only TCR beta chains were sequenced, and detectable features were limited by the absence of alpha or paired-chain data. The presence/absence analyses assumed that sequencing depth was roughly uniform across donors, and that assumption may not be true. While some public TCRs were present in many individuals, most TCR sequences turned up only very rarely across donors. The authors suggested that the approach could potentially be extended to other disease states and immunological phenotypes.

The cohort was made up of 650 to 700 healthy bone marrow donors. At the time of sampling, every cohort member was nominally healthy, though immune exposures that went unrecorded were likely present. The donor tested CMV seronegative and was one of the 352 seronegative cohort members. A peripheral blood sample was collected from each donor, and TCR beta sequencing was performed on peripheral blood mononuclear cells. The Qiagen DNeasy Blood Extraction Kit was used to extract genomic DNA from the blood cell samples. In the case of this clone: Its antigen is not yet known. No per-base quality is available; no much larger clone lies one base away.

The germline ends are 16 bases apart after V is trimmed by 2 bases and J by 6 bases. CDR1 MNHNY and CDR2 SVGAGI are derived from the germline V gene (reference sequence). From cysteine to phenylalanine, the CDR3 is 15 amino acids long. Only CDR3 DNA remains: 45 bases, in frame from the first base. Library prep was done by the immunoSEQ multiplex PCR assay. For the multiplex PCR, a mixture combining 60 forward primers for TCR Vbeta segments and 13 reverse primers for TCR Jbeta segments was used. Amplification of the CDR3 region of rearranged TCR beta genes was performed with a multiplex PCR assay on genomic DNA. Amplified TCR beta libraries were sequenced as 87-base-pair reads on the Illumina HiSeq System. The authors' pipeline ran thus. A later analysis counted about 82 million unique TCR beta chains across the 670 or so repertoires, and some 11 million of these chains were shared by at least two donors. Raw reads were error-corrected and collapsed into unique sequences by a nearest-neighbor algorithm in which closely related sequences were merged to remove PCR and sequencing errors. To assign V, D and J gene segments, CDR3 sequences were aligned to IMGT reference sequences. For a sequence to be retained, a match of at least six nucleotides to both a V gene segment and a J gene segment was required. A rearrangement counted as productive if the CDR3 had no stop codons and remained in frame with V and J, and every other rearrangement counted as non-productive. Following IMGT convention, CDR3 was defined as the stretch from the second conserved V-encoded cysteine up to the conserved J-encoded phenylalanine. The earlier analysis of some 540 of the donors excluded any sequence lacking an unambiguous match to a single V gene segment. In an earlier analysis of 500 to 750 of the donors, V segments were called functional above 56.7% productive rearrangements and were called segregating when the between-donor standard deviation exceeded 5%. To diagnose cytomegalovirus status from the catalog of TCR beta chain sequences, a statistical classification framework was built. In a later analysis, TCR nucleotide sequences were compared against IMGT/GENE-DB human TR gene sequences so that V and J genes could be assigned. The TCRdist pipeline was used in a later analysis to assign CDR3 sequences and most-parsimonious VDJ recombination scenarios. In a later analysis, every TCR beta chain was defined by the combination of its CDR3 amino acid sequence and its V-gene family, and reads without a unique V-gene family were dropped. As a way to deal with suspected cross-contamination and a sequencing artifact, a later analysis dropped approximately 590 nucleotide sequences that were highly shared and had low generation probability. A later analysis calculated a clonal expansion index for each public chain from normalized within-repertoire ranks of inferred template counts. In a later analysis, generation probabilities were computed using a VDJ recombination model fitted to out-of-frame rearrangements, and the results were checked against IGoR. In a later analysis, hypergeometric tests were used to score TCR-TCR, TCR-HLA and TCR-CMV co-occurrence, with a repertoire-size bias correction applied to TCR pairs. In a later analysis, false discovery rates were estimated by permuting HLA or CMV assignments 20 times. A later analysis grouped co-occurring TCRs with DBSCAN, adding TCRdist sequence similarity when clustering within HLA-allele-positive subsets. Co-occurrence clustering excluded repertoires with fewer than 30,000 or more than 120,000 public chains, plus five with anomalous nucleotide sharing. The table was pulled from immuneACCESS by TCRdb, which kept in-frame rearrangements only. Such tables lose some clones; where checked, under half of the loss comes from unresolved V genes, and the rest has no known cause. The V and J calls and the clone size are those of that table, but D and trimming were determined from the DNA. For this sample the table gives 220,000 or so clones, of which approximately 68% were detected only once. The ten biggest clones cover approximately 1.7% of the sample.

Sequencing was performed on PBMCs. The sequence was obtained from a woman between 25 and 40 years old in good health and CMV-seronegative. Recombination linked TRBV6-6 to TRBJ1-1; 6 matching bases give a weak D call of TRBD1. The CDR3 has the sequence CASSYHSGEGAEAFF. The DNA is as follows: TGTGCCAGCAGTTACCACTCGGGGGAGGGGGCTGAAGCTTTCTTT.